The TCR beta chain described here comes from a study of T-cell memory formation after mild COVID-19. cDNA libraries for TCR alpha and TCR beta, carrying sample barcodes and UMIs, came from 5'RACE with constant-segment primers. MiXCR, run by TCRdb on the 5' RACE reads, gives a single entry per CDR3 protein. The table has under 650,000 distinct CDR3 sequences, about a sixth seen once. This clonotype occurred many times. Its target is unknown. Overall study findings and caveats: Of the contracting clones, CD4+ ones lay mainly in CM and EM, and CD8+ ones in EMRA. Researchers could not confirm that second-wave clones peaking on day 37 targeted SARS-CoV-2.

This TCR came from an adult woman who had mild COVID-19 (a few samples of this study predate the infection). Cell type and time point are not known. Material: PBMCs or a T cell subset sorted from them (not recorded which).

Here the CDR3 DNA reads TGTGCCAGCAGTTTCCCGGACAGCTACGAGCAGTACTTC. This encodes CASSFPDSYEQYF. This chain uses TRBV28 with TRBJ2-7; maybe TRBD1 (6 bases). The V end was cut by 3 bases, the J end by 3 bases, with 9 bases between. This CDR3 spans 13 amino acids. Germline CDR1 reads MDHEN; CDR2 reads SYDVKM.